This T cell receptor beta chain was obtained from a study of T cell clonotyping in hematopoietic cell transplantation. Whole-study results and caveats: Cells were unsorted, so CD4 and CD8 contributions were not separated. Broader posttransplant TCR repertoire diversity was predicted by graft donor and pretransplant recipient Inverse Simpson Index values. Pathologically expanded recipient clonotypes increased progressively from day 30 to day 180 as diversity fell.

A word on this clone: As yet, its antigen is unknown.

This table comes from immunoSEQ multiplex PCR, and its TCRdb copy is limited to in-frame clones, with some not included. The sample has 11,000 to 15,000 clones, about three fifths seen once; the top ten hold roughly 10%. The TCR was taken from a human donor who either received an allogeneic hematopoietic cell transplant for a myeloid malignancy or was a related donor (not recorded which). Some clones in this sample may be carry-over from other donors' samples. The sequencing input was PBMCs.

CDR3: CASSQGVSSGRPYF. The CDR3, as DNA: TGCGCCAGCAGCCAAGGGGTTTCTAGCGGGAGGCCGTACTTC. The chain is built from TRBV4-3 and TRBJ2-7; 11 bases fit TRBD2. The V and J ends lost 1 base and 12 bases, in that order; junction bases with no gene match: 8. The length of the CDR3 is 14 residues. The germline gives CDR1 LGHNA, CDR2 YSLEER.